A single T cell receptor (beta chain) is shown here with its context. The V gene lost 4 bases and the J gene lost 0 bases, with 11 bases spanning the gap. Germline-derived CDR1 and CDR2 are SGHNT and YYREEE (reference sequence). The CDR3 has 15 amino acids. These data come from a study of blood T cell repertoires in COVID-19. Clones were read by immunoSEQ multiplex PCR, and TCRdb kept only the in-frame ones, dropping some. The data show approximately 160,000 clones, with about 84% seen just once and 6% held by the top ten. The V call is TRBV5-4, the J call TRBJ2-1; D possibly corresponds to TRBD1 (7 bases). Sequenced sample: PBMCs or T cells enriched from blood (not recorded which). The receptor was isolated from a man aged 35 to 55 who had recovered from COVID-19. CDR3 residues: CASSPGGSSYNEQFF. The CDR3 DNA reads TGTGCCAGCAGCCCAGGGGGGAGCTCCTACAATGAGCAGTTCTTC.